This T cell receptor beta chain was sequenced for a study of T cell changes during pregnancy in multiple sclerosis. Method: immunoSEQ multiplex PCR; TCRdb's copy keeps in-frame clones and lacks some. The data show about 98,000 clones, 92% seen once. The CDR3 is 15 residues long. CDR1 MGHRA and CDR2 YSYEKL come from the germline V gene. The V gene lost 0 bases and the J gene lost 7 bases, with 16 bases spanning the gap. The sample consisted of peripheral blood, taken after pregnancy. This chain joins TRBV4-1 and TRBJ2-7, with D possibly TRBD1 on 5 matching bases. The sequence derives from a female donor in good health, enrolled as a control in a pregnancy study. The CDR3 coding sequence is TGCGCCAGCAGCCAAGACGATGGCAGGGCTGGGGAGCAGTACTTC. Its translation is CASSQDDGRAGEQYF.